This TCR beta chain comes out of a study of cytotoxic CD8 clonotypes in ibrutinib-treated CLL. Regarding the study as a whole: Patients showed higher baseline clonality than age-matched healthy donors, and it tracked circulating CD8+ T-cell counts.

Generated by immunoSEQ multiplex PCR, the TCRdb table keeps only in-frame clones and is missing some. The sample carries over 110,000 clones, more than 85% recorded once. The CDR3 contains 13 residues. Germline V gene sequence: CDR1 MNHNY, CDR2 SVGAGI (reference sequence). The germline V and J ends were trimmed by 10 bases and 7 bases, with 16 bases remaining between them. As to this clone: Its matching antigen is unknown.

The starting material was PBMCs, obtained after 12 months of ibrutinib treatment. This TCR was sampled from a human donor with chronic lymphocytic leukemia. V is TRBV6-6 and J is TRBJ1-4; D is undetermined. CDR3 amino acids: CATGRVEGEKLFF. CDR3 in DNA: TGTGCCACCGGGAGGGTCGAAGGTGAAAAACTGTTTTTT.